This T cell receptor (beta chain) originates from a study of blood T cells in healthy people across ages. Study-level results: Age brought a roughly linear fall in TCR beta diversity measured per million T cells. Calculation of diversity from one million T cells yielded estimates considered to be underestimates. Naive CD4+ cells and diversity were both higher in long-lived donors than in aged donors.

This clonotype was observed a single time. The antigen remains unidentified. At one boundary the junction diverges from the germline segment, which might be a read error. The authors ran a second PCR of roughly 6 to 12 cycles using a sample-barcoded 5' primer and a J-beta primer mix. TCRdb re-called the 5' RACE reads with MiXCR, one entry per CDR3 protein. The table includes fewer than 2,000,000 distinct CDR3 sequences, 30% to 40% detected once. The germline CDR1 and CDR2 sequences are SGDLS and YYNGEE. The CDR3 runs 15 residues. The chain joins TRBV9 to TRBJ1-2; 7 bases match TRBD1. The sequence was collected from a woman in her 30s in good health. Sequencing used blood. CDR3: CASSLPGTENSGYTF. The CDR3 nucleotides are TGTGCCAGCAGCCTCCCCGGGACAGAAAACTCTGGCTACACCTTC.